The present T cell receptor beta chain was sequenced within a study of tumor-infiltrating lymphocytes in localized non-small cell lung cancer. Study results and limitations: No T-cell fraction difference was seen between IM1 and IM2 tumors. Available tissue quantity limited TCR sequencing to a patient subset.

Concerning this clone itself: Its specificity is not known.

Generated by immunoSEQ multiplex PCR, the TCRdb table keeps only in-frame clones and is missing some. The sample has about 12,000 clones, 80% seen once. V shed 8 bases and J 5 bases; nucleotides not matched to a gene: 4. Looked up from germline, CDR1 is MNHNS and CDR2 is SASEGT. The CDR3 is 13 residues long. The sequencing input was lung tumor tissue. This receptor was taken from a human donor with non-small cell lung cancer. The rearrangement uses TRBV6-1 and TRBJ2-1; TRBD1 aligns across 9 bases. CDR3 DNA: TGTGCCAGCGGGGACAGGGTCCACAATGAGCAGTTCTTC. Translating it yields CASGDRVHNEQFF.